This TCR beta chain was documented in a study of chemoradiotherapy in HPV16-positive cancers. The CDR3 loop spans 12 amino acids. Germline-derived CDR1 and CDR2 are SGHKS and YYEKEE (reference sequence). Deletions cut 7 bases from V and 1 base from J, with 7 bases between. TCRdb's copy holds only in-frame clones and misses some; the assay was immunoSEQ multiplex PCR. The data hold over 30,000 clones, with around 87% observed a single time. The TCR sequence derives from a human donor with HPV-associated anogenital cancer. The specimen comprised blood, sampled from a patient who underwent chemoradiotherapy. The chain combines TRBV5-5 with TRBJ2-3; D remains unclear. CDR3 nucleotides: TGTGCCAGCGGCATAGGCACAGATACGCAGTATTTT. Translation gives CASGIGTDTQYF.